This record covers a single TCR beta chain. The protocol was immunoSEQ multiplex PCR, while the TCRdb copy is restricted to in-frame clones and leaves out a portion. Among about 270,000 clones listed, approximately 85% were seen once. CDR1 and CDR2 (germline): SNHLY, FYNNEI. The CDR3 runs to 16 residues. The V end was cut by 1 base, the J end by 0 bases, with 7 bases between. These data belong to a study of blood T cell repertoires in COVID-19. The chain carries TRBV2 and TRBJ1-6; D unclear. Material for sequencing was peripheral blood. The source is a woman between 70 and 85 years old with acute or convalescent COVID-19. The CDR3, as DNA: TGTGCCAGCAGTGAAGGTCTTAGCTCCTATAATTCACCCCTCCACTTT. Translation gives CASSEGLSSYNSPLHF.